The text below deals with one T cell receptor beta chain. The CDR3 loop spans 16 amino acids. Between the trimmed V and J ends, which lost 5 bases and 2 bases, there was a span of 16 bases. The V gene's germline CDR1 is SGHTA and CDR2 FQGNSA. The data were taken from a study of blood T cell repertoires in COVID-19. Study information: Material from acute and convalescent COVID-19 was sourced from the United States, Italy and Spain. Sample material is recorded as cDNA or gDNA derived from T cells, B-cell-depleted T cells, or PBMCs.

Methods used by the authors: Nucleated cell number was recorded as an estimate derived from reference gene primer amplification. Profiling relied on immunoSEQ multiplex PCR, and the TCRdb table lists in-frame clones only, not all of them. The V and J calls and clone size come from that table; D and trimming were worked out from the DNA. The data contain under 150,000 clones, 85% to 90% of them singletons. V is TRBV7-2 and J is TRBJ1-5; TRBD1 is a possible D gene (5 bases). This TCR came from a woman aged 45 to 65 with acute or convalescent COVID-19. Sample: peripheral blood. The CDR3 sequence is CASSPVGGKGNQPQHF. CDR3 coding DNA: TGTGCCAGCAGCCCCGTCGGGGGTAAGGGCAATCAGCCCCAGCATTTT. Looking up the rest from reference TRBV7-2 and TRBJ1-5 gives the full variable domain: GAGVSQSPSNKVTEKGKDVELRCDPISGHTALYWYRQSLGQGLEFLIYFQGNSAPDKSGLPSDRFSAERTGGSVSTLTIQRTQQEDSAVYLCASSPVGGKGNQPQHFGDGTRLSIL.